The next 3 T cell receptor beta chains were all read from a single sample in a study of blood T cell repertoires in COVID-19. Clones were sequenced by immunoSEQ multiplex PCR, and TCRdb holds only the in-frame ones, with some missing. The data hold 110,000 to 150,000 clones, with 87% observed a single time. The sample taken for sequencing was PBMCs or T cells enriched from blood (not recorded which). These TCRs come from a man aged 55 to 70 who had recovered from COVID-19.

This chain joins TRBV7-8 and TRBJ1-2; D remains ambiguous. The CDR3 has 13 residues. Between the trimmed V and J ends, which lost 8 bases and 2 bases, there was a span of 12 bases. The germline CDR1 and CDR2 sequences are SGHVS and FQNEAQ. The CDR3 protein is CASSVGGNYGYTF. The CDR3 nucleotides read TGTGCCAGCTCCGTAGGAGGGAACTATGGCTACACCTTC.

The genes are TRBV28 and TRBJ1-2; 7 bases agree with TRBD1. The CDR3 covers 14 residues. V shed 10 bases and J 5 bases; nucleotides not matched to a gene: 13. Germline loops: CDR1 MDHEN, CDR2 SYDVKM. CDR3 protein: CATMTGLGLYGYTF. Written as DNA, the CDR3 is TGTGCCACCATGACAGGGCTTGGTCTTTATGGCTACACCTTC.

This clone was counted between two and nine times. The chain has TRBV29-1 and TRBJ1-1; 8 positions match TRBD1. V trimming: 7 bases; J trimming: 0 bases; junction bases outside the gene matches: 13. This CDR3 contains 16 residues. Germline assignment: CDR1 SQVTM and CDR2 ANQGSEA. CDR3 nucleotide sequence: TGCAGCGCCAACCCACTCGGGACAGGTTTGAACACTGAAGCTTTCTTT. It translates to CSANPLGTGLNTEAFF.